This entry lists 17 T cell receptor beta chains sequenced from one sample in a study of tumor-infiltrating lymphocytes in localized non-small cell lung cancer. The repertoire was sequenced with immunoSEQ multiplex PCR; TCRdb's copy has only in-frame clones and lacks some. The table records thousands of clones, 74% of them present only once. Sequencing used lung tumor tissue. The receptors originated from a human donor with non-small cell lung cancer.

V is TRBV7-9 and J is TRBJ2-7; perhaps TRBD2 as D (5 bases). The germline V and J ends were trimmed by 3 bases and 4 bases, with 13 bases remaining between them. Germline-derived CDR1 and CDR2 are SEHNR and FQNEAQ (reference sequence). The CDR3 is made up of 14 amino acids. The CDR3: CASSFSGPGYEQYF. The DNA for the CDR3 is TGTGCCAGCAGCTTTTCCGGGCCGGGGTACGAGCAGTACTTC.

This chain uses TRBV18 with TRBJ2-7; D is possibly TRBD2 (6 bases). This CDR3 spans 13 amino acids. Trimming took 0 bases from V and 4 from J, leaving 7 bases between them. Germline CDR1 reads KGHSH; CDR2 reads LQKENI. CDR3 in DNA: TGTGCCAGCTCACCACCGGAGGGATACGAGCAGTACTTC. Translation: CASSPPEGYEQYF.

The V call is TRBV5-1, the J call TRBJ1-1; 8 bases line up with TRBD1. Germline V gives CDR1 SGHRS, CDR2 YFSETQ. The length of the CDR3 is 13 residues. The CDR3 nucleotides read TGCGCTCGCCCTACAGGGGGGAGCACTGAAGCTTTCTTT. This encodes CARPTGGSTEAFF.

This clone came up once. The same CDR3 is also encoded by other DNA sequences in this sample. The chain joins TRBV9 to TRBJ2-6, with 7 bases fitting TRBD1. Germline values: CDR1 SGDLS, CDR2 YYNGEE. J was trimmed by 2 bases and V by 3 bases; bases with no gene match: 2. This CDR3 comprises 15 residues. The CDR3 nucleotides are TGTGCCAGCAGCGCAACAGGGGCTGGGGCCAACGTCCTGACTTTC. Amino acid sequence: CASSATGAGANVLTF.

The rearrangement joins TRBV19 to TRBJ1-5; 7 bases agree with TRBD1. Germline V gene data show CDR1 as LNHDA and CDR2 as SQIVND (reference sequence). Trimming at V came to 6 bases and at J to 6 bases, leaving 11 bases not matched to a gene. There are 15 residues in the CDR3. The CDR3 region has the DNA TGTGCCAGTAGCATGACAGGGAGTTGGGGTCAGCCCCAGCATTTT. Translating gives CASSMTGSWGQPQHF.

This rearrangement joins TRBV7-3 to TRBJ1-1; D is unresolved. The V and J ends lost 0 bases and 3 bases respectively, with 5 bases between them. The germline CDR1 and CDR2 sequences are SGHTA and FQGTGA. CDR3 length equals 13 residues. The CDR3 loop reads CASSLTQDTEAFF. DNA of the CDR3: TGTGCCAGCAGCTTAACGCAGGACACTGAAGCTTTCTTT.

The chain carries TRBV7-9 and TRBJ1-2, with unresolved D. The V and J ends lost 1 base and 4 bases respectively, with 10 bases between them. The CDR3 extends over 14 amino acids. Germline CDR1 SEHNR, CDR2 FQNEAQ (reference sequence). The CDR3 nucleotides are TGTGCCAGCAGCTTAGAGATCGGGCTCTATGGCTACACCTTC. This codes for CASSLEIGLYGYTF.

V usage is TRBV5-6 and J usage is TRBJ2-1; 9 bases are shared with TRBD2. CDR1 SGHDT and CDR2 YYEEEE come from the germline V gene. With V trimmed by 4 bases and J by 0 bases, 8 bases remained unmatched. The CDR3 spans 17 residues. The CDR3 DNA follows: TGTGCCAGCAGCGGGGACTCTAGCGGGGCCTCCTACAATGAGCAGTTCTTC. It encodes CASSGDSSGASYNEQFF.

This CDR3 reads CASRLPFGRNTEAFF. The CDR3 DNA follows: TGTGCAAGTCGCTTACCGTTTGGGAGGAACACTGAAGCTTTCTTT. The chain uses TRBV12-2 and TRBJ1-1. TRBV12-2 is a known pseudogene. This CDR3 has 15 residues.

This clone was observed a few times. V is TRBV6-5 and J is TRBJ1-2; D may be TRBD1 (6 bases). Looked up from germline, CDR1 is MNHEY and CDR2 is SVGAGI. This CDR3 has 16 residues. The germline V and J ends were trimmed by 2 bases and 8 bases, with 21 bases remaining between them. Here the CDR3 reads CASSYPPGGEFRGYTF. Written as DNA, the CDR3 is TGTGCCAGCAGTTACCCTCCCGGGGGCGAGTTTAGGGGCTACACCTTC.

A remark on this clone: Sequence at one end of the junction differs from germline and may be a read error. CDR3 coding DNA: TGTGCCAGCTCACCCGACAAGGGCCTCTCAGATACGCAGTATTTC. This encodes CASSPDKGLSDTQYF. The rearrangement uses TRBV18 and TRBJ2-3; unclear D gene. Per germline, CDR1 KGHSH and CDR2 LQKENI. CDR3 size: 15 residues.

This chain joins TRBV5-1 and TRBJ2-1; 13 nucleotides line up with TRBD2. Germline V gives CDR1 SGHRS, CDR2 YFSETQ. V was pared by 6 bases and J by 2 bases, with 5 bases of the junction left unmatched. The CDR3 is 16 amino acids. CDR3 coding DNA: TGCGCCAGCAATCGACTAGCGGGGGGCGCCTACAATGAGCAGTTCTTC. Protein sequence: CASNRLAGGAYNEQFF.

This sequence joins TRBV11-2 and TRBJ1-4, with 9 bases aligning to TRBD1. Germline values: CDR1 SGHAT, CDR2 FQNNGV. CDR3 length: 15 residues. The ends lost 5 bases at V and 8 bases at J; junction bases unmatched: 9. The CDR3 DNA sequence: TGTGCCAGCAGCCCAGTGACAGGGGGTCGGGAAAAACTGTTTTTT. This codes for CASSPVTGGREKLFF.

CDR3 sequence (DNA): TGTGCCAGCAGCTTAGCGGGGGGGGCAGATACGCAGTATTTT. It encodes CASSLAGGADTQYF. The V and J genes are TRBV7-9 and TRBJ2-3, with TRBD2 identical over 7 bases. CDR1 SEHNR and CDR2 FQNEAQ come from the germline V gene (reference sequence). After removal of 0 bases from V and 4 bases from J, the junction contained 1 base not matched to a gene. The CDR3 extends over 14 amino acids.

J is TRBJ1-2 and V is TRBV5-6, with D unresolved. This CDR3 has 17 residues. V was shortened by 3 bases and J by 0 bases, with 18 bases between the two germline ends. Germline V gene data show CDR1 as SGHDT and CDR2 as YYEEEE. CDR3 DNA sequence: TGTGCCAGCAGCTCCGAAACCAGACGGACCTCTAACTATGGCTACACCTTC. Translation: CASSSETRRTSNYGYTF.

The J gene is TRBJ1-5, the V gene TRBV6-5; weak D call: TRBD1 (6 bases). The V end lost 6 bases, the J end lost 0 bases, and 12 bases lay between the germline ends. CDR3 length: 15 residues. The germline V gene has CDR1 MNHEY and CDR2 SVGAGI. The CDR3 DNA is TGTGCCAGCAGCCCACAGGGTTTTAGCAATCAGCCCCAGCATTTT. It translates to CASSPQGFSNQPQHF.

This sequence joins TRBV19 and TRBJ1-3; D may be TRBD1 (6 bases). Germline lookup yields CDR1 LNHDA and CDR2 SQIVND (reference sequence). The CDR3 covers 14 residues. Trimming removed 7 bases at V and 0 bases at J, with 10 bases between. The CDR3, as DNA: TGTGCCAGTACCCAGGGGTCCTCTGGAAACACCATATATTTT. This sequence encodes CASTQGSSGNTIYF.